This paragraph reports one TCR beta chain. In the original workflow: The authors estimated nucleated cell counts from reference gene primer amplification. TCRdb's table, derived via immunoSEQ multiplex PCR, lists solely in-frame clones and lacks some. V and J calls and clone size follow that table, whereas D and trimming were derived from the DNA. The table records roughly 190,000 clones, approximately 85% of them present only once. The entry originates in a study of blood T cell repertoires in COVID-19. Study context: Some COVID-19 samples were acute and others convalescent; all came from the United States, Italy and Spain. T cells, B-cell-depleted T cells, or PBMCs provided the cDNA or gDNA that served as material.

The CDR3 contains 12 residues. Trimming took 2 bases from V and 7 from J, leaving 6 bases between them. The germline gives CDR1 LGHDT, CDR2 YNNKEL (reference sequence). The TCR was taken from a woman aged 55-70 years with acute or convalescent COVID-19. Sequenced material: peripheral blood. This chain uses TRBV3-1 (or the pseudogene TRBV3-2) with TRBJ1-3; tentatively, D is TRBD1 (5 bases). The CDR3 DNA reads TGTGCCAGCAGCCAACGGGGGAACACCATATATTTT. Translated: CASSQRGNTIYF.